This entry lists 15 T cell receptor beta chains sequenced from one sample in a study of vaccination effects on CD4 cells after COVID-19. Produced via immunoSEQ multiplex PCR; TCRdb's table is partial and in-frame only. The sample records 45,000 to 70,000 clones, 75% to 85% being singletons. Within the ViraFEST assay, antigen-specific CD4+ T cells underwent expansion with viral peptide pools prior to sequencing. Investigators separated out CD4+ T cells once around nine days of culture had passed. The infection with SARS-CoV-2 (confirmed by PCR) occurred in this person between March and December 2020. No antigens are known for them. The material was CD4+ T cells from PBMCs cultured with HIV peptides, obtained before COVID-19 vaccination. The subset is: HIV-1 Nef peptide pool negative control/reference culture. These receptors all come from a human donor who had a prior SARS-CoV-2 infection.

The rearrangement links TRBV10-3 to TRBJ2-5, with TRBD2 matching over 11 bases. The length of the CDR3 is 16 residues. V lost 3 bases and J lost 1; bases outside the gene matches: 4. The germline CDR1 and CDR2 sequences are ENHRY and SYGVKD. The CDR3 region is CAISDPTSGTQETQYF. The CDR3 coding sequence is TGTGCCATCAGTGATCCGACTAGCGGGACCCAAGAGACCCAGTACTTC.

V and J are TRBV29-1 and TRBJ2-7; 7 bases are a match to TRBD1. The germline V gene encodes CDR1 SQVTM and CDR2 ANQGSEA. The CDR3 extends over 13 amino acids. Trimming cost V 3 bases and J 2 bases; bases outside gene matches: 4. In DNA form, the CDR3 reads TGCAGCGTTGATGACAGGGAAGCCTACGAGCAGTACTTC. It codes for CSVDDREAYEQYF.

This sequence joins TRBV13 and TRBJ2-3; D gene ambiguous. The CDR3 consists of 11 residues. V was trimmed by 7 bases and J by 4 bases, leaving 6 bases between them. Germline V gives CDR1 PRHDT, CDR2 FYEKMQ (reference sequence). The CDR3 DNA sequence: TGTGCCAGCACTAGAGCAGATACGCAGTATTTT. It is translated as CASTRADTQYF.

This sequence joins TRBV5-8 and TRBJ1-4; 9 bases align to TRBD1. In germline, CDR1 is SGHTS, CDR2 YDEGEE. The V segment lost 4 bases and the J segment 0 bases; nucleotides outside the gene matches: 4. The CDR3 runs 16 residues. Here the CDR3 DNA reads TGTGCCAGCAGCCCAAGGACAGGGGCAACTAATGAAAAACTGTTTTTT. Its translation: CASSPRTGATNEKLFF.

The rearrangement uses TRBV5-4 and TRBJ1-3; D not resolved. Germline assignment: CDR1 SGHNT and CDR2 YYREEE (reference sequence). V was cut by 2 bases and J by 0 bases, with 15 bases left in between. The CDR3 covers 17 residues. The CDR3 reads CASSLKRGESSGNTIYF. The CDR3 DNA reads as TGTGCCAGCAGCTTAAAACGGGGAGAGAGCTCTGGAAACACCATATATTTT.

This clone was found a few times. The J gene is TRBJ2-3, the V gene TRBV27, with 8 bases identical to TRBD2. CDR3 length: 15 amino acids. The V gene's germline CDR1 is MNHEY and CDR2 SMNVEV (reference sequence). The V and J ends lost 6 bases and 0 bases, in that order; junction bases with no gene match: 5. The DNA for the CDR3 is TGTGCCAGCAGCGAGCGGGGGATTAGCACAGATACGCAGTATTTT. Protein: CASSERGISTDTQYF.

The V gene is TRBV27, the J gene TRBJ2-2, with 9 bases matching TRBD2. CDR1 and CDR2 from the germline V gene are MNHEY and SMNVEV (reference sequence). Trimming took 4 bases from V and 3 from J; bases not matched to a gene: 15. This CDR3 contains 19 residues. CDR3 nucleotide sequence: TGTGCCAGCAGTTCCCTGTCTAGCGGGATACTAGCCGACACCGGGGAGCTGTTTTTT. Encoded protein: CASSSLSSGILADTGELFF.

This clone occurred once. The chain combines TRBV6-2 or TRBV6-3 with TRBJ2-5; 13 nucleotides agree with TRBD2. The V and J ends lost 6 bases and 7 bases, in that order; junction bases with no gene match: 11. Germline lookup yields CDR1 MNHEY and CDR2 SVGEGT. The CDR3 length is 16 residues. The chain's CDR3 is CASRPRRTSGSGTQYF. The DNA for the CDR3 is TGTGCCAGCAGGCCTCGCCGGACTAGCGGGAGTGGGACCCAGTACTTC.

This rearrangement joins TRBV4-2 to TRBJ2-7; maybe TRBD2 (6 bases). Per germline, CDR1 LGHNA and CDR2 YNFKEQ. Trimming stripped 5 bases from V and 0 bases from J, with 8 bases between. The CDR3 contains 13 residues. The CDR3 loop reads CASSGGSSYEQYF. In DNA form, the CDR3 reads TGTGCCAGCAGCGGGGGGAGCTCCTACGAGCAGTACTTC.

This clone turned up a few times. V and J are TRBV19 and TRBJ2-1, with TRBD1 matching over 7 bases. The germline CDR1 and CDR2 sequences are LNHDA and SQIVND (reference sequence). V trimming: 5 bases; J trimming: 6 bases; junction bases outside the gene matches: 4. The CDR3 is 13 amino acids. The CDR3, as DNA: TGTGCCAGTAGTGTGACAGGGAGCAATGAGCAGTTCTTC. Encoded protein: CASSVTGSNEQFF.

The chain recombines TRBV11-2 with TRBJ2-1; 8 bases align to TRBD2. CDR3 length: 15 residues. Germline V gene lookup returns CDR1 SGHAT and CDR2 FQNNGV. The V segment lost 5 bases and the J segment 7 bases; nucleotides outside the gene matches: 10. CDR3 loop: CASSRGGGSRNEQFF. The CDR3 DNA reads as TGTGCCAGCAGCCGGGGGGGCGGGAGTCGGAATGAGCAGTTCTTC. The whole variable domain, remainder taken from reference TRBV11-2 and TRBJ2-1, is EAGVAQSPRYKIIEKRQSVAFWCNPISGHATLYWYQQILGQGPKLLIQFQNNGVVDDSQLPKDRFSAERLKGVDSTLKIQPAKLEDSAVYLCASSRGGGSRNEQFFGPGTRLTVL.

This chain connects TRBV7-3 to TRBJ2-1, with TRBD2 matching 9 bases. This CDR3 region has 15 residues. V lost 5 bases to trimming and J lost 8 bases; unmatched junction nucleotides: 10. The germline V gene encodes CDR1 SGHTA and CDR2 FQGTGA. Here the CDR3 reads CASSLIAGVKDEQFF. The CDR3 coding sequence is TGTGCCAGCAGCCTCATAGCGGGAGTTAAAGATGAGCAGTTCTTC.

The chain combines TRBV5-4 with TRBJ1-2, with 10 nucleotides matching TRBD1. This CDR3 comprises 16 residues. V trimming: 6 bases; J trimming: 6 bases; junction bases outside the gene matches: 14. In germline, CDR1 is SGHNT, CDR2 YYREEE (reference sequence). The CDR3, as DNA: TGTGCCAGCAACAACCGAGAGACAGGGGGCGCAGATGGCTACACCTTC. Translation: CASNNRETGGADGYTF. Full variable domain (missing parts from reference TRBV5-4 and TRBJ1-2): ETGVTQSPTHLIKTRGQQVTLRCSSQSGHNTVSWYQQALGQGPQFIFQYYREEENGRGNFPPRFSGLQFPNYSSELNVNALELDDSALYLCASNNRETGGADGYTFGSGTRLTVV.

CDR3 coding DNA: TGTGCCAGTAGTACCGAACGATATCTAGCGGGAAGCTCTGGGGCCAACGTCCTGACTTTC. It translates to CASSTERYLAGSSGANVLTF. The chain carries TRBV19 and TRBJ2-6, with TRBD2 matching 9 bases. The CDR3 extends over 20 amino acids. The V gene's germline CDR1 is LNHDA and CDR2 SQIVND (reference sequence). The V segment lost 4 bases and the J segment 0 bases; nucleotides outside the gene matches: 13.

This chain uses TRBV7-8 with TRBJ2-7, with D possibly being TRBD2 (6 bases). V lost 4 bases and J 0 bases, leaving 16 bases between the germline ends. The CDR3 covers 16 residues. Germline values: CDR1 SGHVS, CDR2 FQNEAQ. Here the CDR3 reads CASSSRREQDSYEQYF. DNA of the CDR3: TGTGCCAGCAGCTCCAGGAGGGAACAGGACTCCTACGAGCAGTACTTC.